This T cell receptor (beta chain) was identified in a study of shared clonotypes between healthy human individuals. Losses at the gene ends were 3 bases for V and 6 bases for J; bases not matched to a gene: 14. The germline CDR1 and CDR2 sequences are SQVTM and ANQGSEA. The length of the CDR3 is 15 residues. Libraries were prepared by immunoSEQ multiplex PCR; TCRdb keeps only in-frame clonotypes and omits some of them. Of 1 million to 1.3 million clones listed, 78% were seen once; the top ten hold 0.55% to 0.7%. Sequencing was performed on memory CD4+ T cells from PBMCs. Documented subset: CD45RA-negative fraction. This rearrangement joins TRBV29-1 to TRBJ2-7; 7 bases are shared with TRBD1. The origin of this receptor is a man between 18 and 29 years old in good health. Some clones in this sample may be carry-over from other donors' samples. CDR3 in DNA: TGCAGCGTTGAGGCCCTCGCAGGGGGAGAGGGCGAGCAGTACTTC. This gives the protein CSVEALAGGEGEQYF.